The 28 T cell receptor beta chains below were found in one sample sequenced in a study of response to subunit inactivated influenza vaccine. TCRdb reanalysed the RT-PCR reads using MiXCR and keeps one entry per CDR3 protein. The table has roughly 170,000 distinct CDR3 sequences, around a tenth seen once. Sequenced material: non-naive T cells sorted from PBMCs, taken on the day of vaccination. These receptors originate from a man aged 50 to 59 who received an inactivated influenza vaccine.

The V gene is TRBV9, the J gene TRBJ2-7, with TRBD2 matching over 8 bases. The germline CDR1 and CDR2 sequences are SGDLS and YYNGEE. After removal of 1 base from V and 0 bases from J, the junction contained 3 bases not matched to a gene. The CDR3 spans 15 residues. The CDR3 here is CASSVSSGDSYEQYF. The CDR3 nucleotides are TGTGCCAGCAGCGTAAGTAGCGGGGACTCCTACGAGCAGTACTTC.

V usage is TRBV28 and J usage is TRBJ1-3; tentatively, D is TRBD1 (6 bases). Germline CDR1 and CDR2: MDHEN and SYDVKM. V was pared by 5 bases and J by 1 base, with 15 bases between. This CDR3 is built from 16 residues. The CDR3 is CASSLDLRGSGNTIYF. The CDR3 region has the DNA TGTGCCAGCAGTCTGGACCTCAGGGGTTCTGGAAACACCATATATTTT.

This clonotype has only a few counts. This chain connects TRBV19 to TRBJ2-2; weak D call: TRBD2 (6 bases). This CDR3 region has 16 residues. From germline, CDR1 is LNHDA and CDR2 SQIVND (reference sequence). Trimming removed 1 base from V and 9 bases from J, with 18 bases in between. The CDR3 DNA sequence: TGTGCCAGTAGTATAGGGCGCGGGACTCTCGCCTGGGAGCTGTTTTTT. Translation gives CASSIGRGTLAWELFF.

The sample holds many counts of this clonotype. The rearrangement uses TRBV12-3 or TRBV12-4 and TRBJ1-4, with a weak D call TRBD1 (6 bases). The CDR3 runs 15 residues. V gave up 5 bases and J gave up 3 bases, with 13 bases separating them. The CDR3 is CASSPQAGANEKLFF. The CDR3 DNA reads as TGTGCCAGCAGTCCGCAGGCAGGGGCTAATGAAAAACTGTTTTTT.

This clonotype was observed many times. The gene calls are TRBV20-1 and TRBJ2-7, with D perhaps TRBD2 (6 bases). This CDR3 has 15 amino acids. Germline CDR1 is DFQATT and CDR2 is SNEGSKA (reference sequence). V was cut by 0 bases and J by 0 bases, with 12 bases left in between. This CDR3 reads CSARDAGWSSYEQYF. CDR3 coding DNA: TGCAGTGCTAGAGACGCGGGATGGAGCTCCTACGAGCAGTACTTC.

The chain recombines TRBV4-3 with TRBJ2-7; tentative D call: TRBD2 (5 bases). Germline CDR1 is LGHNA and CDR2 is YSLEER. Trimming stripped 0 bases from V and 5 bases from J, with 14 bases between. The CDR3 spans 15 residues. The CDR3 region has the DNA TGCGCCAGCAGCCAAGATAGAGGGTCGGTCAACGAGCAGTACTTC. Protein: CASSQDRGSVNEQYF.

The rearrangement links TRBV20-1 to TRBJ1-5; D unresolved. Germline CDR1 is DFQATT and CDR2 is SNEGSKA (reference sequence). This CDR3 contains 13 residues. V was clipped by 2 bases and J by 3 bases, with 8 bases between them. The CDR3 reads CSARPENNQPQHF. The CDR3 bases are TGCAGTGCTAGACCCGAGAACAATCAGCCCCAGCATTTT.

This clonotype was observed at least ten times. V and J are TRBV6-6 and TRBJ2-3, with TRBD2 identical over 7 bases. Germline loops: CDR1 MNHNY, CDR2 SVGAGI (reference sequence). This CDR3 contains 21 residues. The J segment lost 1 base and the V segment lost 5 bases, leaving 24 bases of the junction unmatched. The CDR3: CASSPVRVGLSRGEGTDTQYF. The DNA of the CDR3 is TGTGCCAGCAGTCCGGTACGGGTCGGGCTATCACGGGGGGAAGGCACAGATACGCAGTATTTT.

This clonotype turned up a few times. The CDR3, as DNA: TGTGCCAGCAGCCCCGGCCAACAAGCTGAAAAACTGTTTTTT. This encodes CASSPGQQAEKLFF. The V and J genes are TRBV7-2 and TRBJ1-4; unclear D gene. The CDR3 is 14 residues long. CDR1 is SGHTA and CDR2 is FQGNSA in the germline V gene. Trimming pared 5 bases from V and 7 bases from J, leaving 14 bases between.

This clonotype has a count of ten or more. The chain joins TRBV28 to TRBJ1-2, with D perhaps TRBD1 (5 bases). Trimming shortened V by 5 bases and J by 6 bases, and 16 bases separated the two germline ends. CDR1 is MDHEN and CDR2 is SYDVKM in the germline V gene. This CDR3 is built from 14 residues. The CDR3 sequence is CASSRTLSAHGYTF. The CDR3 region has the DNA TGTGCCAGCAGTCGGACATTATCAGCTCATGGCTACACCTTC.

This clonotype was observed a few times. The chain carries TRBV12-5 and TRBJ2-2; TRBD2 matches 9 bases. CDR1 is LGHNT and CDR2 is FRNRAP in the germline V gene. V shed 4 bases, J shed 1 base, and the junction held 13 bases outside the gene matches. The CDR3 is 19 amino acids. CDR3 coding DNA: TGTGCTAGTGGTTCCACTACCTTGACGACTAGCGGGAACACCGGGGAGCTGTTTTTT. It yields the protein CASGSTTLTTSGNTGELFF.

A few counts support this clonotype. The chain links TRBV7-2 to TRBJ1-2; TRBD1 matches 11 bases. The J segment lost 5 bases and the V segment lost 5 bases, leaving 10 bases of the junction unmatched. The CDR3 has 16 residues. Per germline, CDR1 SGHTA and CDR2 FQGNSA. The DNA for the CDR3 is TGTGCCAGCAGCCCCGGACAGGGGGCTTATGTTTATGGCTACACCTTC. It encodes CASSPGQGAYVYGYTF.

This clonotype was found many times. This chain joins TRBV10-3 and TRBJ1-6; no clear D. Germline CDR1 ENHRY, CDR2 SYGVKD. The V end lost 6 bases, the J end lost 8 bases, and 17 bases lay between the germline ends. This CDR3 has 15 residues. CDR3: CAIRATNPGDSPLHF. In DNA form, the CDR3 reads TGTGCCATCAGAGCGACAAACCCCGGCGATTCACCCCTCCACTTT.

The table lists this clonotype with a few counts. The rearrangement links TRBV6-1 to TRBJ1-6; tentative D call: TRBD1 (5 bases). The V end lost 6 bases, the J end lost 7 bases, and 16 bases lay between the germline ends. Per germline, CDR1 MNHNS and CDR2 SASEGT. The CDR3 extends over 15 amino acids. The CDR3 loop reads CASSSTGPLNSPLHF. The CDR3 nucleotides are TGTGCCAGCAGCTCCACGGGACCGCTGAATTCACCCCTCCACTTT.

A few counts support this clonotype. The J gene is TRBJ1-1, the V gene TRBV4-2; unclear D gene. CDR3 length: 15 amino acids. The germline CDR1 and CDR2 sequences are LGHNA and YNFKEQ. V lost 0 bases and J 1 base, leaving 9 bases between the germline ends. In DNA form, the CDR3 reads TGTGCCAGCAGCCAAGATTGGGCGGGGAACACTGAAGCTTTCTTT. Protein: CASSQDWAGNTEAFF.

This clonotype was seen many times. The gene calls are TRBV28 and TRBJ1-1; TRBD1 aligns across 9 bases. Germline V CDR1 and CDR2: MDHEN, SYDVKM. This CDR3 has 15 amino acids. Germline trimming cut 9 bases from V and 1 base from J; bases unmatched to any gene: 9. The DNA of the CDR3 is TGTGCCAGTGGGACAGGGCGTGTTAAGAACACTGAAGCTTTCTTT. It translates to CASGTGRVKNTEAFF.

This clonotype was seen at least ten times. The chain uses TRBV14 and TRBJ2-7; TRBD1 matches 9 bases. Germline V lookup: CDR1 SGHDN, CDR2 FVKESK. This CDR3 is built from 15 residues. V was pared by 4 bases and J by 3 bases, with 7 bases of the junction left unmatched. CDR3 coding DNA: TGTGCCAGCAGCCCATCGGGACAGGGCCTCTACGAGCAGTACTTC. It encodes CASSPSGQGLYEQYF.

To note about this clonotype: At one end, the junction sequence differs from germline, possibly due to a read error. The V call is TRBV7-9, the J call TRBJ2-3, with D perhaps TRBD1 or TRBD2 (5 bases each). Germline CDR1 SEHNR, CDR2 FQNEAQ (reference sequence). The CDR3 length is 15 residues. In DNA, the CDR3 is TGTGCCAGCAGCTTAGCGCTCGGGGCTGCAGATACGCGGTATTTT. As protein: CASSLALGAADTRYF.

The V and J genes are TRBV10-3 and TRBJ1-1; D might be TRBD1 (5 bases). Germline V lookup: CDR1 ENHRY, CDR2 SYGVKD. V was cut by 10 bases and J by 1 base, with 10 bases left in between. The CDR3 spans 12 residues. This CDR3 reads CATHGTNTEAFF. In DNA, the CDR3 is TGTGCCACCCATGGGACGAACACTGAAGCTTTCTTT.

The rearrangement joins TRBV2 to TRBJ1-5; possibly TRBD1 for D (5 bases). The V gene lost 7 bases and the J gene lost 10 bases, with 20 bases spanning the gap. CDR3 length: 14 residues. The germline V gene has CDR1 SNHLY and CDR2 FYNNEI. CDR3 nucleotide sequence: TGTGCCAGCAAGCGGCGTGAAGGGGTCCGACCCCAGCATTTT. Protein product: CASKRREGVRPQHF.

This chain joins TRBV5-1 and TRBJ2-1; no clear D gene. V gave up 0 bases and J gave up 7 bases, with 8 bases separating them. This CDR3 is built from 13 residues. CDR1 is SGHRS, CDR2 YFSETQ, per germline. The DNA for the CDR3 is TGCGCCAGCAGCTTGGGGGTCCCTAATGAGCAGTTCTTC. It is translated as CASSLGVPNEQFF.

The V and J genes are TRBV5-6 and TRBJ2-5; unclear D gene. Germline V gives CDR1 SGHDT, CDR2 YYEEEE. The CDR3 length is 13 residues. V was cut by 0 bases and J by 5 bases, with 8 bases left in between. The CDR3 sequence is CASSLANTETQYF. DNA of the CDR3: TGTGCCAGCAGCTTGGCCAATACCGAGACCCAGTACTTC.

The rearrangement links TRBV28 to TRBJ2-2; TRBD2 matches at 9 bases. The V and J ends lost 4 bases and 4 bases, in that order; junction bases with no gene match: 16. The CDR3 is 19 amino acids. Germline V CDR1 and CDR2: MDHEN, SYDVKM. The chain's CDR3 is CASSSPEPSGGRATGELFF. CDR3 in DNA: TGTGCCAGCAGTTCTCCGGAGCCCTCCGGCGGGAGGGCCACCGGGGAGCTGTTTTTT.

This clonotype was observed many times. V is TRBV5-1 and J is TRBJ2-7, with 11 bases aligning to TRBD1. The CDR3 runs 14 residues. The junction had 2 bases not matched to a gene; V was cut back by 3 bases and J by 3 bases. Germline assignment: CDR1 SGHRS and CDR2 YFSETQ. The CDR3 bases are TGCGCCAGCAGCTGGGGGACAGGGGGCTACGAGCAGTACTTC. Its translation is CASSWGTGGYEQYF.

J is TRBJ2-1 and V is TRBV20-1; 9 positions match TRBD1. This CDR3 has 16 residues. With 3 bases clipped from V and 0 bases from J, the junction kept 6 bases outside the gene matches. The V gene's germline CDR1 is DFQATT and CDR2 SNEGSKA (reference sequence). The CDR3 here is CSASDRGASSYNEQFF. Written as DNA, the CDR3 is TGCAGTGCTAGTGACAGGGGGGCAAGCTCCTACAATGAGCAGTTCTTC.

At least ten counts were recorded for this clonotype. This CDR3 is CASSLAGLGSYNEQFF. CDR3 DNA sequence: TGTGCCAGCAGCTTAGCGGGGTTGGGCTCCTACAATGAGCAGTTCTTC. The V and J genes are TRBV7-9 and TRBJ2-1; D not resolved. Germline CDR1 reads SEHNR; CDR2 reads FQNEAQ (reference sequence). Trimming took 0 bases from V and 0 from J, leaving 9 bases between them. CDR3 length: 16 amino acids.

This clonotype appeared once. This sequence joins TRBV25-1 and TRBJ2-7; 9 bases fit TRBD1. Per germline, CDR1 MGHDK and CDR2 SYGVNS. The J segment lost 2 bases and the V segment lost 8 bases, leaving 10 bases of the junction unmatched. CDR3 length: 15 residues. The CDR3 sequence: CASLATGGGPYEQYF. The CDR3 DNA is TGTGCCAGCTTGGCGACAGGGGGGGGCCCCTACGAGCAGTACTTC.

This clonotype was detected ten times or more. The chain has TRBV25-1 and TRBJ2-7; D uncertain. Germline loops: CDR1 MGHDK, CDR2 SYGVNS. Deletions cut 9 bases from V and 5 bases from J, with 23 bases between. CDR3 length equals 15 residues. The CDR3 region is CARTPRFRWFDEQYF. In nucleotides, the CDR3 is TGTGCCAGAACCCCTAGGTTCCGCTGGTTTGACGAGCAGTACTTC.